Sequencing of this T cell receptor (beta chain) was carried out in a study of cytomegalovirus exposure and HLA in healthy donors. Whole-study findings and limits: In the 95 to 150 validation repertoires, a later analysis found that first-cohort TCR clusters tended to co-occur.

Sequencing was performed with immunoSEQ multiplex PCR; in TCRdb, only in-frame clones are kept and a portion is missing. The sample lists 75,000 to 95,000 clones; 96% were seen once. With respect to this clone: As yet, its antigen is unknown.

The ends lost 4 bases at V and 7 bases at J; junction bases unmatched: 12. Germline-derived CDR1 and CDR2 are SGHNT and YYREEE (reference sequence). This CDR3 is built from 15 residues. Sequences were obtained from PBMCs. The chain recombines TRBV5-4 with TRBJ1-2, with 8 bases matching TRBD1. The TCR was taken from a man aged 18 to 30 in good health and CMV-seronegative. The CDR3 loop reads CASSRDRIQSGGYTF. CDR3 coding DNA: TGTGCCAGCAGCCGGGACAGGATCCAATCTGGTGGCTACACCTTC.